The rows below give T cell receptor beta chains drawn from one sample of a study of control samples from healthy donors and cancer patients. Here immunoSEQ multiplex PCR was the method, and the copy in TCRdb shows in-frame clones only, minus some. The sample shows approximately 120,000 clones, just over 90% of them seen only once. Sample: blood. The receptors come from a human donor in good health. The donor label of this sample is uncertain. CDR3s include the opening cysteine and the closing phenylalanine or tryptophan. The D gene is left open where the match is weak. For some rows the clone size is stated as once, few or many, or as a class when expanded; others skip it.

TRBJ1-1	NA	NA	TRBV6-5	CASRPPPGNTEAFF	TGTGCCAGCAGACCCCCCCCGGGGAACACTGAAGCTTTCTTT
TRBJ2-1	NA	TRBD2	TRBV24-1	CATSELPGLAGSSNEQFF	TGTGCCACCAGTGAATTGCCGGGACTAGCGGGGTCTTCCAATGAGCAGTTCTTC
TRBJ1-5	NA	NA	TRBV6-1	CASSEGPGDQPQHF	TGTGCCAGCAGTGAAGGGCCCGGGGATCAGCCCCAGCATTTT
TRBJ1-1	NA	NA	TRBV11-2	CASSLLRNEAFF	TGTGCCAGCAGCTTATTAAGGAATGAAGCTTTCTTT
TRBJ2-1	once	NA	TRBV4-1	CASSPMGQGEGNEQFF	TGCGCCAGCAGCCCGATGGGGCAGGGGGAGGGCAATGAGCAGTTCTTC
TRBJ2-2	NA	TRBD1	TRBV24-1	CATSDPGTGDTGELFF	TGTGCCACCAGTGATCCCGGGACAGGGGACACCGGGGAGCTGTTTTTT
TRBJ1-2	NA	TRBD1	TRBV18	CASSKGTVENYGYTF	TGTGCCAGCTCAAAGGGGACAGTGGAGAACTATGGCTACACCTTC
TRBJ1-1	NA	TRBD1	TRBV5-1	CASGQGATTEAFF	TGCGCCAGCGGCCAGGGGGCTACCACTGAAGCTTTCTTT
TRBJ2-7	NA	NA	TRBV25-1	CASSVQGVSYEQYF	TGTGCCAGCAGTGTACAGGGAGTTTCCTACGAGCAGTACTTC
TRBJ2-5	NA	NA	TRBV3-1/TRBV3-2	CASSQRGVGETQYF	TGTGCCAGCAGCCAGAGGGGAGTGGGCGAGACCCAGTACTTC
TRBJ1-3	few	NA	TRBV4-1	CASSQDGRGGSGNTIYF	TGCGCCAGCAGCCAAGATGGACGGGGGGGCTCTGGAAACACCATATATTTT
TRBJ2-1	NA	TRBD2	TRBV18	CASSPSSGGSDEQFF	TGTGCCAGCTCACCCTCTAGCGGGGGGAGCGATGAGCAGTTCTTC
TRBJ2-4	NA	TRBD2	TRBV3-1/TRBV3-2	CASSQGGSGGAGNIQYF	TGTGCCAGCAGCCAAGGGGGGAGCGGGGGGGCCGGAAACATTCAGTACTTC
TRBJ2-1	NA	TRBD2	TRBV7-8	CASSLDSSGGLESNEQFF	TGTGCCAGCAGCTTAGATTCTAGCGGGGGTTTAGAAAGCAATGAGCAGTTCTTC
TRBJ2-7	NA	NA	TRBV25-1	CASSGWTEDEQYF	TGTGCCAGCAGTGGCTGGACGGAGGACGAGCAGTACTTC
TRBJ2-2	NA	NA	TRBV6-1	CASSEAAGLTGELFF	TGTGCCAGCAGTGAGGCGGCAGGATTAACCGGGGAGCTGTTTTTT
TRBJ2-3	NA	TRBD1	TRBV19	CASSLQGDSPRTDTQYF	TGTGCCAGTAGTCTGCAAGGGGACAGTCCTAGGACAGATACGCAGTATTTT
TRBJ2-7	NA	TRBD2	TRBV7-6	CASSRTSGGHEQYF	TGTGCCAGCAGCCGGACTAGCGGGGGTCACGAGCAGTACTTC
TRBJ1-2	NA	TRBD1	TRBV19	CASRVRGGGYTF	TGTGCCAGTCGTGTTCGAGGGGGCGGCTACACCTTC
TRBJ2-1	once	NA	TRBV6-5	CASRETGVGNNEQFF	TGTGCCAGTCGAGAAACGGGAGTTGGGAACAATGAGCAGTTCTTC
TRBJ1-6	NA	NA	TRBV19	CASSVDIREGSPLHF	TGTGCCAGTAGTGTGGACATACGAGAGGGTTCACCCCTCCACTTT
TRBJ1-2	NA	NA	TRBV5-1	CASSFTGSAADYGYTF	TGCGCCAGCAGCTTTACAGGGTCAGCCGCCGACTATGGCTACACCTTC
TRBJ1-1	NA	NA	TRBV28	CASSFTRSPEAFF	TGTGCCAGCAGTTTTACCCGGTCCCCTGAAGCTTTCTTT
TRBJ1-2	NA	NA	TRBV29-1	CSVVPGDYGYTF	TGCAGCGTTGTGCCAGGGGACTATGGCTACACCTTC
TRBJ1-2	NA	NA	TRBV7-8	CASSFDNYGYTF	TGTGCCAGCAGCTTCGACAACTATGGCTACACCTTC
TRBJ2-5	NA	NA	TRBV3-1/TRBV3-2	CASSQRGTQETQYF	TGTGCCAGCAGCCAGAGGGGTACCCAAGAGACCCAGTACTTC
TRBJ2-5	NA	TRBD2	TRBV20-1	CSASPSSGGAAETQYF	TGCAGTGCCAGTCCTTCTAGCGGGGGGGCCGCGGAGACCCAGTACTTC
TRBJ1-5	NA	NA	TRBV28	CASSTGPPGYQPQHF	TGTGCCAGCAGTACCGGGCCCCCAGGGTACCAGCCCCAGCATTTT
TRBJ2-1	few	NA	TRBV7-7	CASSLWLNANEQFF	TGTGCTAGCAGCTTATGGTTGAACGCCAATGAGCAGTTCTTC
TRBJ2-5	NA	TRBD2	TRBV3-1/TRBV3-2	CASSHRGLAEVDQYF	TGTGCCAGCAGCCACCGGGGACTAGCCGAGGTGGACCAGTACTTC
TRBJ2-5	NA	NA	TRBV12-5	CASGLVRETQYF	TGTGCTAGTGGTTTGGTAAGGGAGACCCAGTACTTC
TRBJ2-1	NA	TRBD2	TRBV19	CASSPSLAGGVYNEQFF	TGTGCCAGTAGTCCAAGCCTAGCGGGGGGTGTCTACAATGAGCAGTTCTTC
TRBJ2-7	NA	NA	TRBV7-3	CASSLSGNDEQYF	TGTGCCAGCAGCTTATCGGGGAACGACGAGCAGTACTTC
TRBJ1-5	NA	TRBD1	TRBV6-5	CASSSQGAHQPQHF	TGTGCCAGCAGTTCACAGGGGGCCCATCAGCCCCAGCATTTT
TRBJ2-3	NA	TRBD1	TRBV24-1	CATSDLNLQGTDTQYF	TGTGCCACCAGTGATCTCAACCTACAGGGGACAGATACGCAGTATTTT
TRBJ1-2	once	NA	TRBV5-1	CASSAGQDYGYTF	TGCGCCAGCAGCGCGGGACAAGACTATGGCTACACCTTC
TRBJ1-3	NA	NA	TRBV30	CAWSVRITLGNTIYF	TGTGCCTGGAGTGTACGCATAACCCTCGGAAACACCATATATTTT
TRBJ1-1	NA	NA	TRBV19	CASTTIGTSSKAFF	TGTGCCAGTACCACTATCGGTACCAGTTCTAAAGCTTTCTTT
TRBJ1-6	once	NA	TRBV5-5	CASSLWGRDSPLHF	TGTGCCAGCAGCTTGTGGGGACGGGATTCACCCCTCCACTTT
TRBJ2-7	NA	TRBD1	TRBV6-5	CASSSGTEDYEQYF	TGTGCCAGCAGTTCCGGGACAGAGGATTACGAGCAGTACTTC
TRBJ1-4	NA	NA	TRBV10-3	CAISELDPGEGKLFF	TGTGCCATCAGCGAATTGGACCCAGGGGAGGGAAAACTGTTTTTT
TRBJ2-5	NA	NA	TRBV4-3	CASSQDLASRRRQETQYF	TGCGCCAGCAGCCAAGATTTGGCCTCGCGGCGCCGCCAAGAGACCCAGTACTTC
TRBJ1-2	NA	TRBD1	TRBV12-5	CASGFPTGIEGGYTF	TGTGCTAGTGGTTTCCCGACAGGGATTGAAGGAGGCTACACCTTC
TRBJ1-1	NA	NA	TRBV7-8	CASGTMNTEAFF	TGTGCCAGTGGCACCATGAACACTGAAGCTTTCTTT
TRBJ2-7	NA	TRBD1	TRBV2	CASSTGGDRGEQYF	TGTGCCAGCAGTACCGGAGGGGACAGGGGCGAGCAGTACTTC
TRBJ2-5	NA	TRBD1	TRBV19	CASSGTVTSETQYF	TGTGCCAGTTCCGGGACAGTCACGTCAGAGACCCAGTACTTC
TRBJ2-7	NA	NA	TRBV19	CASSKNEGVRVYEQYF	TGTGCCAGTAGTAAGAACGAGGGGGTACGGGTCTACGAGCAGTACTTC
TRBJ2-2	NA	NA	TRBV6-5	CASSSQGGFTGELFF	TGTGCCAGCAGTTCGCAGGGAGGCTTCACCGGGGAGCTGTTTTTT
TRBJ2-2	NA	NA	TRBV5-4	CASSGLPTGELFF	TGTGCCAGCAGCGGACTTCCCACCGGGGAGCTGTTTTTT
TRBJ2-1	NA	NA	TRBV6-6	CASSFETWKEQFF	TGTGCCAGCAGTTTCGAAACCTGGAAGGAGCAGTTCTTC
TRBJ1-4	NA	NA	TRBV28	CASRYTPWVEGGEKLFF	TGTGCCAGCAGATACACCCCATGGGTTGAGGGCGGTGAAAAACTGTTTTTT
TRBJ2-2	NA	TRBD1	TRBV5-1	CASSLGQGGNTGELFF	TGCGCCAGCAGCCTCGGACAGGGAGGAAACACCGGGGAGCTGTTTTTT
TRBJ2-5	NA	NA	TRBV20-1	CRASGGPGAGTQYF	TGCAGAGCGAGTGGGGGGCCGGGTGCAGGGACCCAGTACTTC
TRBJ1-3	NA	TRBD1	TRBV15	CATSREIRTGRSGNTIYF	TGTGCCACCAGCAGAGAGATCCGGACAGGGCGCTCTGGAAACACCATATATTTT
TRBJ1-4	NA	NA	TRBV7-9	CASSFGQGREKLFF	TGTGCCAGCAGCTTCGGGCAGGGGCGGGAAAAACTGTTTTTT
TRBJ1-6	NA	NA	TRBV6-1	CASSEASQGRGPLHF	TGTGCCAGCAGTGAGGCGAGTCAGGGGAGAGGACCCCTCCACTTT
TRBJ2-1	NA	NA	TRBV12-5	CASALGGPAGNEQFF	TGTGCTAGTGCCCTCGGGGGGCCCGCGGGTAATGAGCAGTTCTTC
TRBJ2-3	NA	NA	TRBV7-2	CASSLSFRGASTDTQYF	TGTGCCAGCAGCTTAAGCTTTCGCGGGGCTAGCACAGATACGCAGTATTTT